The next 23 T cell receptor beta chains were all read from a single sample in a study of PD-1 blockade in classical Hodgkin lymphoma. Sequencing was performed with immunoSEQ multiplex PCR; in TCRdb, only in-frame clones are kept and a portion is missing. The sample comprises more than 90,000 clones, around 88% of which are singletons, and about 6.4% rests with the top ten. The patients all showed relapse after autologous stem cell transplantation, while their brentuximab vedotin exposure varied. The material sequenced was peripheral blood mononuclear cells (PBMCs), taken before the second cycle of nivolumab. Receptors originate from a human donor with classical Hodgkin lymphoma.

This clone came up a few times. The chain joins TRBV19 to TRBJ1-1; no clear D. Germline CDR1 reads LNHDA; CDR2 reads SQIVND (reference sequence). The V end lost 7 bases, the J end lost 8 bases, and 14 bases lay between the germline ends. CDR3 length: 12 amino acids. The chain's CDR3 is CASIMGGREAFF. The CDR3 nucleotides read TGTGCCAGTATAATGGGCGGCAGGGAAGCTTTCTTT.

The CDR3 protein is CASSFSGQGGAFF. CDR3 nucleotide sequence: TGTGCCAGCAGCTTTAGCGGGCAGGGTGGCGCTTTCTTT. The gene calls are TRBV7-2 and TRBJ1-1; a weak D match, TRBD1 (5 bases). The CDR3 is 13 amino acids. The V gene lost 3 bases and the J gene lost 11 bases, with 16 bases spanning the gap. Germline loops: CDR1 SGHTA, CDR2 FQGNSA.

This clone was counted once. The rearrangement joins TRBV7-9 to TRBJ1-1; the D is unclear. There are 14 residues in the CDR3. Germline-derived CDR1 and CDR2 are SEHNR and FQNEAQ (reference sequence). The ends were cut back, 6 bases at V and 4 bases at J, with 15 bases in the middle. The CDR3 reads CASSIPTVSTEAFF. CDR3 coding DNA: TGTGCCAGCAGTATACCCACCGTTAGCACTGAAGCTTTCTTT.

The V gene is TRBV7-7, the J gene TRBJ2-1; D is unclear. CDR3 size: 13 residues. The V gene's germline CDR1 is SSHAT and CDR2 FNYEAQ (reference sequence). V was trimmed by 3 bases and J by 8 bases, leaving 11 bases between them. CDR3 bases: TGTGCCAGCAGCTTGTGGGAAAGGGATGAGCAGTTCTTC. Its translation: CASSLWERDEQFF.

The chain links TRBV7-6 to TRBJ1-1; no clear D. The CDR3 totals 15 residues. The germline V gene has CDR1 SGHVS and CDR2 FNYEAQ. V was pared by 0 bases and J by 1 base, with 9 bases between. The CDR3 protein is CASSLAQRPNTEAFF. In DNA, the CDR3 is TGTGCCAGCAGCTTAGCGCAGCGACCGAACACTGAAGCTTTCTTT.

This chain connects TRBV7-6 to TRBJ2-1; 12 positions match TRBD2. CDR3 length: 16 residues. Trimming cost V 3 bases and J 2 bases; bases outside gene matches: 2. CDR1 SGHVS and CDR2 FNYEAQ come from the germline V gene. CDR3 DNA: TGTGCCAGCAGCTTCGGACTAGCGGGGACCTACAATGAGCAGTTCTTC. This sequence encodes CASSFGLAGTYNEQFF.

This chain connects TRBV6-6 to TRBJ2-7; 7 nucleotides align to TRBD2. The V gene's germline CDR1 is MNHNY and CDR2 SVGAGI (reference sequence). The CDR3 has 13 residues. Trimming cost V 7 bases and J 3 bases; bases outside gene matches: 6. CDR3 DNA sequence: TGTGCCAGCACCGAGGGGAGGGGCTACGAGCAGTACTTC. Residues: CASTEGRGYEQYF.

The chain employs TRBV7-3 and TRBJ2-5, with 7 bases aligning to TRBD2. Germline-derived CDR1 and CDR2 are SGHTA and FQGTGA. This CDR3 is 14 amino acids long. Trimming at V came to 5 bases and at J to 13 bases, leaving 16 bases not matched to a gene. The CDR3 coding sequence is TGTGCCAGCAGCCCTTCGGGGGGACCAGGAGGGTTGTACTTC. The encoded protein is CASSPSGGPGGLYF.

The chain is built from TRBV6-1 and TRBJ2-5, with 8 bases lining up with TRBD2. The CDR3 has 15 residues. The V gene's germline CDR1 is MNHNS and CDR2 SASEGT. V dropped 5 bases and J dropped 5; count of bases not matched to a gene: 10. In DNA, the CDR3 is TGTGCCAGCAGTCCCCTGGCGGGGGGAGGGGAGACCCAGTACTTC. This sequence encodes CASSPLAGGGETQYF.

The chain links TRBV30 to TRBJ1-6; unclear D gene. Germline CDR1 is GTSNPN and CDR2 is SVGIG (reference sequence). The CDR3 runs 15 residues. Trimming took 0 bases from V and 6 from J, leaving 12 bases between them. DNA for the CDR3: TGTGCCTGGAGTGTAGTAGGGTTCGGTAATTCACCCCTCCACTTT. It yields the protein CAWSVVGFGNSPLHF.

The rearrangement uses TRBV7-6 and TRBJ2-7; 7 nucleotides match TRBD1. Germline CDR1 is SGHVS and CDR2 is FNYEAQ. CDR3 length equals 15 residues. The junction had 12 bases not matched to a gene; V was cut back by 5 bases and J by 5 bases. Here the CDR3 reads CASSPRDRKYHEQYF. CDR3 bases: TGTGCCAGCAGCCCCCGGGACAGAAAGTACCACGAGCAGTACTTC.

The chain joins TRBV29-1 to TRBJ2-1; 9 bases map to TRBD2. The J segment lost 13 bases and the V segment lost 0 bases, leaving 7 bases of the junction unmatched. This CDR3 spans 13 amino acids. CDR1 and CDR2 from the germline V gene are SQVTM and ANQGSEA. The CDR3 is CSVEEDSGGLQFF. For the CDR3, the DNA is TGCAGCGTTGAAGAAGATAGCGGGGGCCTACAGTTCTTC.

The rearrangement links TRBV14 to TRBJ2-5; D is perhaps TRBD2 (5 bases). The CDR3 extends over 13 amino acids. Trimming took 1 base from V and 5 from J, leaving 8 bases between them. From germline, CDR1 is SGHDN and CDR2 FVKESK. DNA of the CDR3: TGTGCCAGCAGCCAAGGGCGAGGGGAGACCCAGTACTTC. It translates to CASSQGRGETQYF. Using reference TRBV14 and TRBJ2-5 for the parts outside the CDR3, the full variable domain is EAGVTQFPSHSVIEKGQTVTLRCDPISGHDNLYWYRRVMGKEIKFLLHFVKESKQDESGMPNNRFLAERTGGTYSTLKVQPAELEDSGVYFCASSQGRGETQYFGPGTRLLVL.

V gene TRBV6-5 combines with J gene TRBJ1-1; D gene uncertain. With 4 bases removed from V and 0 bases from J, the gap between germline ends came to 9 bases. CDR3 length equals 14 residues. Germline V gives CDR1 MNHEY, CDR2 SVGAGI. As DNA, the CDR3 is TGTGCCAGCAGTTCAAGTATCATGAACACTGAAGCTTTCTTT. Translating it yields CASSSSIMNTEAFF.

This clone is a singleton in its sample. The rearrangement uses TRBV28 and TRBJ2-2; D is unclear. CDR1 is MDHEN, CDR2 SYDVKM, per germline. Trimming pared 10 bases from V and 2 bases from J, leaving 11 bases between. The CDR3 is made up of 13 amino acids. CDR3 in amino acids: CATNFRNTGELFF. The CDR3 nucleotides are TGTGCCACCAATTTCCGCAACACCGGGGAGCTGTTTTTT. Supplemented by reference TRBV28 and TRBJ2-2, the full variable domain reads DVKVTQSSRYLVKRTGEKVFLECVQDMDHENMFWYRQDPGLGLRLIYFSYDVKMKEKGDIPEGYSVSREKKERFSLILESASTNQTSMYLCATNFRNTGELFFGEGSRLTVL.

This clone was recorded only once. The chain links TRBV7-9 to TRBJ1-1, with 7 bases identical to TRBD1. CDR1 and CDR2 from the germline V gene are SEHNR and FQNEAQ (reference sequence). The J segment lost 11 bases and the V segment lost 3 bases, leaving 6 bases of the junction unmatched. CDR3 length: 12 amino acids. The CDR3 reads CASSLVGQWAFF. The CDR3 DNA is TGTGCCAGCAGCTTGGTGGGACAGTGGGCTTTCTTT.

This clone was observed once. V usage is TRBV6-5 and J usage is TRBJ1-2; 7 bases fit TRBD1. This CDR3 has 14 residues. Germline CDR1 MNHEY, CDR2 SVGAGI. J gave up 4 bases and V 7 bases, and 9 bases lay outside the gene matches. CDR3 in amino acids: CASTLRGTAYGYTF. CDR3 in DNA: TGTGCCAGCACCCTTAGGGGGACAGCCTATGGCTACACCTTC.

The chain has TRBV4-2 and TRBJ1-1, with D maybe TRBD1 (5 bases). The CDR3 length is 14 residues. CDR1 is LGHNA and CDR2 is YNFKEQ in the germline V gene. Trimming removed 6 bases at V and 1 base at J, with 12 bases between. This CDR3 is CASRRPGGNTEAFF. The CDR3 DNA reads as TGTGCCAGCAGGCGACCTGGGGGGAACACTGAAGCTTTCTTT.

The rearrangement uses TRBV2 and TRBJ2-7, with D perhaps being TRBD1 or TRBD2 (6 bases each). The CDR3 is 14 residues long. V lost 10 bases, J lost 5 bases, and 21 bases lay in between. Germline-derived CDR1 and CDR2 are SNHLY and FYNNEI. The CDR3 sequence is CATTPTTGADEQYF. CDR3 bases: TGTGCCACCACCCCGACGACGGGGGCGGACGAGCAGTACTTC.

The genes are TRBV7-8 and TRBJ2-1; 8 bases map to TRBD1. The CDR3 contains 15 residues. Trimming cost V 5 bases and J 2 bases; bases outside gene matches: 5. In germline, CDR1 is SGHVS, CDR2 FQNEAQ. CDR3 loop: CASSPDRGAYNEQFF. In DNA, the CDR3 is TGTGCCAGCAGCCCAGACAGGGGTGCCTACAATGAGCAGTTCTTC.

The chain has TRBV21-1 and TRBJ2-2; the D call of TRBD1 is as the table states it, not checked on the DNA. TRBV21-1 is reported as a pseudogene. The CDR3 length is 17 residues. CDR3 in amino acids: CASSKGGQGGNTGELFF. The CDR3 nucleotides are TGTGCCAGCAGCAAAGGTGGACAGGGCGGGAACACCGGGGAGCTGTTTTTT.

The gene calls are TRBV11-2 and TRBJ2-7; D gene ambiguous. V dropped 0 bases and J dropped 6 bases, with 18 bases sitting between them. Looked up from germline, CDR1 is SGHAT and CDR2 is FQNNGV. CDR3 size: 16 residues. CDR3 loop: CASSLDTPTPHGEQYF. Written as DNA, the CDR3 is TGTGCCAGCAGCTTAGACACCCCCACCCCCCATGGCGAGCAGTACTTC.

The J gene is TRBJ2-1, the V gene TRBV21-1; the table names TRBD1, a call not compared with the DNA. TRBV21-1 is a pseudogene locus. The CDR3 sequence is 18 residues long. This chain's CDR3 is CASSKDRLWTSSYNEQFF. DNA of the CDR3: TGTGCCAGCAGCAAAGATCGGTTGTGGACATCCTCCTACAATGAGCAGTTCTTC.